This TCR beta chain stems from a study of OX40 agonist ivuxolimab in advanced cancers. Study information: Patients in dose escalation had liver, melanoma, kidney or head and neck cancers. A mean age of about 56 years, range about 23 to 90, was recorded, and approximately 85% were male. The study, taken as a whole, reports: It was not determined which antigens were specifically recognized by the peripheral T cells that had undergone clonal expansion.

Trimming removed 5 bases from V and 3 bases from J; junction bases left unmatched: 6. CDR1 and CDR2 from the germline V gene are SQVTM and ANQGSEA. The CDR3 runs to 14 residues. About this clone itself: The antigen remains unidentified.

Using immunoSEQ multiplex PCR, the repertoire was profiled, and TCRdb retains in-frame clones only, with some absent. Among roughly 67,000 clones, approximately 90% were seen once, and the ten largest hold 0.27%. Excluded were patients having autoimmune disease history or systemic immunosuppression. This sequence was found in an adult with an advanced solid tumor such as melanoma, head and neck, liver or kidney cancer. This sequence joins TRBV29-1 and TRBJ1-3, with TRBD1 identical over 8 bases. Sequences were derived from CD4+ or CD8+ T cells sorted from blood, sampled in a trial of the OX40 agonist ivuxolimab. The CDR3 loop is CSVWTGMDGNTIYF. CDR3 sequence (DNA): TGCAGCGTTTGGACAGGGATGGATGGAAACACCATATATTTT.